The 3 T cell receptor beta chains below all came from one sample that was sequenced in a study of blood T cell repertoires in COVID-19. Here immunoSEQ multiplex PCR was the method, and the copy in TCRdb shows in-frame clones only, minus some. Counted here are some 140,000 clones, about four fifths occurring once; the ten biggest clones make up over 9%. The sample consisted of PBMCs or T cells enriched from blood (not recorded which). These receptors all come from a man in his fifties or sixties who had recovered from COVID-19.

The chain combines TRBV6-2 or TRBV6-3 with TRBJ2-2; 7 nucleotides align to TRBD2. Germline assignment: CDR1 MNHEY and CDR2 SVGEGT. V was clipped by 4 bases and J by 7 bases; unmatched bases: 6. This CDR3 region has 14 residues. CDR3 nucleotides: TGTGCCAGCAGTTTGACTAGCTGGGGCGGGGAGCTGTTTTTT. Its translation is CASSLTSWGGELFF.

This chain connects TRBV19 to TRBJ1-1, with D unclear. CDR3 size: 12 residues. Germline assignment: CDR1 LNHDA and CDR2 SQIVND (reference sequence). The ends were cut back, 7 bases at V and 0 bases at J, with 6 bases in the middle. This CDR3 reads CASTHLNTEAFF. As DNA, the CDR3 is TGTGCCAGTACCCATTTGAACACTGAAGCTTTCTTT.

The CDR3 sequence is CASSQAGTGERPQHF. The CDR3 region has the DNA TGTGCCAGCAGCCAGGCCGGGACAGGGGAAAGGCCCCAGCATTTT. This chain joins TRBV4-2 and TRBJ1-5; 10 bases agree with TRBD1. This CDR3 has 15 amino acids. After removal of 3 bases from V and 9 bases from J, the junction contained 8 bases not matched to a gene. In germline, CDR1 is LGHNA, CDR2 YNFKEQ.